A selection of T cell receptor beta chains follows, all from one sample in a study of blood T cell repertoires in COVID-19. Data came from immunoSEQ multiplex PCR; TCRdb stores just in-frame clones and leaves some out. This sample has about 370,000 clones, with roughly nine tenths found just once. Sequences were obtained from PBMCs or T cells enriched from blood (not recorded which). These receptors originate from a man aged 18 to 30 who had recovered from COVID-19. Each CDR3 is given with its conserved first and last residue. D genes are given only for firm matches. Part of the rows lack a size; the others show once, few, many or a class for expanded clones.

D gene | J gene | V gene | clone size | CDR3 protein | CDR3 DNA
NA | TRBJ1-3 | TRBV30 | NA | CAWRERAGENTIYF | TGTGCCTGGAGAGAGAGAGCCGGAGAGAACACCATATATTTT
TRBD2 | TRBJ2-1 | TRBV29-1 | NA | CSVAAGGVEQFF | TGCAGCGTTGCAGCGGGAGGGGTGGAGCAGTTCTTC
NA | TRBJ1-1 | TRBV7-8 | NA | CASSLVQGNTEAFF | TGTGCCAGCAGCTTAGTACAGGGGAACACTGAAGCTTTCTTT
TRBD2 | TRBJ2-7 | TRBV7-3 | NA | CASSRLAGAAYEQYF | TGTGCCAGCAGCCGGCTAGCGGGGGCCGCCTACGAGCAGTACTTC
NA | TRBJ1-2 | TRBV6-1 | few | CASSEGRGPYGYTF | TGTGCCAGCAGTGAAGGGCGGGGGCCCTATGGCTACACCTTC
NA | TRBJ1-5 | TRBV19 | NA | CASQEQGSFNQPQHF | TGTGCCAGCCAAGAGCAGGGATCTTTCAATCAGCCCCAGCATTTT
NA | TRBJ2-1 | TRBV7-9 | NA | CASSLRQVNNNEQFF | TGTGCCAGCAGCTTACGACAGGTAAACAACAATGAGCAGTTCTTC
TRBD1 | TRBJ1-2 | TRBV13 | once | CASSSTRDRGYYGYTF | TGTGCCAGCAGCTCCACCCGGGACAGGGGCTACTATGGCTACACCTTC
NA | TRBJ2-5 | TRBV30 | few | CACKQVVAETQYF | TGTGCCTGTAAACAGGTCGTGGCGGAGACCCAGTACTTC
NA | TRBJ1-2 | TRBV7-8 | NA | CASSPRYNYGYTF | TGTGCCAGCAGCCCCCGGTATAACTATGGCTACACCTTC
NA | TRBJ2-5 | TRBV2 | NA | CASSGGREVAQYF | TGTGCCAGCAGTGGGGGCCGCGAGGTTGCCCAGTACTTC
NA | TRBJ2-1 | TRBV7-6 | few | CASSLASSYNEQFF | TGTGCCAGCAGCTTAGCGAGCTCCTACAATGAGCAGTTCTTC
TRBD1 | TRBJ2-7 | TRBV24-1 | NA | CATSSGAGGLYEQYF | TGTGCCACCAGTTCCGGGGCAGGGGGTCTCTACGAGCAGTACTTC
NA | TRBJ2-5 | TRBV19 | NA | CASSTDRETQYF | TGTGCCAGTAGTACCGACAGGGAGACCCAGTACTTC
NA | TRBJ1-5 | TRBV19 | NA | CASSIGLYSNQPQHF | TGTGCCAGTAGTATAGGACTTTATAGCAATCAGCCCCAGCATTTT
TRBD2 | TRBJ2-5 | TRBV28 | NA | CASRHETSDQETQYF | TGTGCCAGCAGGCATGAAACTAGCGACCAAGAGACCCAGTACTTC
TRBD1 | TRBJ1-2 | TRBV6-5 | NA | CASSYSGGTGGYGYTF | TGTGCCAGCAGTTACTCCGGAGGGACAGGGGGCTATGGCTACACCTTC
NA | TRBJ1-4 | TRBV2 | NA | CASSYLGGRLHEKLFF | TGTGCCAGCAGTTATCTAGGAGGCAGGCTCCATGAAAAACTGTTTTTT
TRBD1 | TRBJ2-3 | TRBV5-1 | NA | CASSLVGTGADTQYF | TGCGCCAGCAGCTTGGTAGGGACAGGGGCAGATACGCAGTATTTT
NA | TRBJ2-6 | TRBV9 | NA | CASSGLQGSGANVLTF | TGTGCCAGCAGCGGTCTCCAGGGAAGCGGGGCCAACGTCCTGACTTTC
NA | TRBJ2-7 | TRBV12-3/TRBV12-4 | once | CASSLTGMHEQYF | TGTGCCAGCAGTCTTACCGGGATGCACGAGCAGTACTTC
NA | TRBJ1-2 | TRBV27 | NA | CASSLQGGGNGYTF | TGTGCCAGCAGTTTACAAGGGGGTGGAAATGGCTACACCTTC
TRBD1 | TRBJ1-1 | TRBV2 | once | CASTLDRDHTEAFF | TGTGCCAGCACCCTGGACAGGGACCACACTGAAGCTTTCTTT
TRBD2 | TRBJ2-2 | TRBV29-1 | NA | CSGWTSGRGSTGELFF | TGCAGCGGCTGGACTAGCGGGAGAGGGAGCACCGGGGAGCTGTTTTTT
NA | TRBJ2-5 | TRBV7-8 | NA | CASSLRGLSSETQYF | TGTGCCAGCAGCTTAAGGGGACTCAGCTCTGAGACCCAGTACTTC
NA | TRBJ2-1 | TRBV28 | NA | CASTMTGRNDNEQFF | TGTGCCAGCACCATGACAGGGAGGAATGACAATGAGCAGTTCTTC
TRBD1 | TRBJ2-3 | TRBV7-9 | NA | CASSLWGQGLGTDTQYF | TGTGCCAGCAGCTTATGGGGACAGGGGCTGGGCACAGATACGCAGTATTTT
NA | TRBJ2-3 | TRBV10-1 | NA | CASSESDKTGTDTQYF | TGCGCCAGCAGTGAGTCAGACAAAACTGGGACAGATACGCAGTATTTT
TRBD1 | TRBJ2-7 | TRBV24-1 | once | CATSAARDRGHFEQYF | TGTGCCACCAGTGCCGCCAGGGACAGGGGGCATTTCGAGCAGTACTTC
NA | TRBJ1-1 | TRBV18 | once | CASSPGRGNTEAFF | TGTGCCAGCTCACCAGGCAGGGGGAACACTGAAGCTTTCTTT
NA | TRBJ2-7 | TRBV7-9 | NA | CASSARGSGDEQYF | TGTGCCAGCAGCGCCAGGGGTAGTGGAGACGAGCAGTACTTC
TRBD1 | TRBJ1-1 | TRBV6-5 | NA | CASSSQGGHTEAFF | TGTGCCAGCAGTTCACAGGGGGGACACACTGAAGCTTTCTTT
TRBD1 | TRBJ1-3 | TRBV5-1 | NA | CASSPDRAIAGNTIYF | TGCGCCAGCAGCCCCGACAGGGCAATCGCTGGAAACACCATATATTTT
NA | TRBJ1-1 | TRBV5-6 | NA | CASSLAWGGMNTEAFF | TGTGCCAGCAGCTTGGCCTGGGGCGGAATGAACACTGAAGCTTTCTTT
NA | TRBJ1-2 | TRBV19 | NA | CASSMPPPELYGYTF | TGTGCCAGTAGTATGCCCCCTCCAGAATTGTATGGCTACACCTTC
NA | TRBJ2-7 | TRBV9 | few | CASSVGTVSYEQYF | TGTGCCAGCAGCGTAGGGACAGTCTCCTACGAGCAGTACTTC
NA | TRBJ2-2 | TRBV29-1 | NA | CSVVDRRGAGTGELFF | TGCAGCGTTGTGGATCGGCGGGGCGCGGGGACCGGGGAGCTGTTTTTT
NA | TRBJ2-1 | TRBV5-4 | NA | CASSLGLNEQFF | TGTGCCAGCAGCTTGGGGCTCAACGAGCAGTTCTTC
TRBD1 | TRBJ2-5 | TRBV5-4 | NA | CASSWDSKETQYF | TGTGCCAGCAGCTGGGACAGTAAAGAGACCCAGTACTTC
NA | TRBJ2-7 | TRBV4-1 | NA | CASSQDQAASSYEQYF | TGCGCCAGCAGCCAAGATCAGGCTGCCAGCTCCTACGAGCAGTACTTC
NA | TRBJ1-1 | TRBV19 | NA | CASSINQANTEAFF | TGTGCCAGTAGTATTAACCAGGCGAACACTGAAGCTTTCTTT
NA | TRBJ1-2 | TRBV4-3 | NA | CASSQDARSPYGYTF | TGCGCCAGCAGCCAAGATGCCAGATCTCCCTATGGCTACACCTTC
NA | TRBJ1-1 | TRBV5-4 | once | CASSLANGMNTEAFF | TGTGCCAGCAGCTTGGCCAACGGGATGAACACTGAAGCTTTCTTT
NA | TRBJ2-3 | TRBV6-5 | NA | CASSYGGSDTDTQYF | TGTGCCAGCAGTTACGGGGGGTCCGACACAGATACGCAGTATTTT
TRBD2 | TRBJ2-7 | TRBV7-2 | NA | CASSLLSGRAFNEQYF | TGTGCCAGCAGCTTATTAAGCGGGAGGGCCTTTAACGAGCAGTACTTC
NA | TRBJ2-6 | TRBV7-2 | NA | CASSLLLLSGANVLTF | TGTGCCAGCAGCTTACTTCTTCTCTCTGGGGCCAACGTCCTGACTTTC
NA | TRBJ1-4 | TRBV5-1 | NA | CASSLGQTEKLFF | TGCGCCAGCAGCTTGGGACAGACGGAAAAACTGTTTTTT
TRBD2 | TRBJ2-7 | TRBV5-4 | once | CASSLRGGENEQYF | TGTGCCAGCAGCTTGCGGGGGGGGGAGAACGAGCAGTACTTC
NA | TRBJ2-2 | TRBV27 | NA | CASSFTSTGELFF | TGTGCCAGCAGTTTCACTAGCACCGGGGAGCTGTTTTTT
NA | TRBJ1-2 | TRBV6-2/TRBV6-3 | NA | CASSGQNYGYTF | TGTGCCAGCAGTGGACAGAACTATGGCTACACCTTC
TRBD1 | TRBJ2-2 | TRBV7-3 | NA | CASSLTGSGTGTGELFF | TGTGCCAGCAGCTTAACCGGATCCGGGACAGGGACCGGGGAGCTGTTTTTT
NA | TRBJ2-3 | TRBV2 | NA | CASDRGNSGSVGTDTQYF | TGTGCCAGCGATCGGGGGAATAGCGGTTCAGTGGGCACAGATACGCAGTATTTT
NA | TRBJ2-6 | TRBV7-9 | NA | CASSSTTGISGANVLTF | TGTGCCAGCAGCTCGACCACGGGGATCTCTGGGGCCAACGTCCTGACTTTC
NA | TRBJ1-2 | TRBV6-5 | NA | CASRRVHSPNYGYTF | TGTGCCAGCAGGAGGGTTCACAGCCCTAACTATGGCTACACCTTC
NA | TRBJ2-2 | TRBV12-3/TRBV12-4 | NA | CASSPGARATFF | TGTGCCAGCAGTCCCGGAGCCCGCGCTACGTTTTTT